This T cell receptor (beta chain) was sequenced for a study of shared clonotypes between healthy human individuals. General observations from the study: Non-shared clonotypes were found to have lower generation probabilities than the clonotypes that were shared by all four of the sorted-subset donors.

Only in-frame clones appear in the TCRdb table, and some are missing; sequencing was by immunoSEQ multiplex PCR. Here the sample spans about 2.4 million clones, approximately 93% being singletons. In regard to this clone: Antigen specificity is unknown.

Sequencing input: naive CD4+ T cells from PBMCs. Subset given: CD45RA+ positively selected. This TCR derives from a man aged 18 to 35 in good health. Some clones in this sample may be carry-over from other donors' samples.

DNA for the CDR3: TGTGCCAGTAGTATAGTAAGGACAACTAACTATGGCTACACCTTC. Protein sequence: CASSIVRTTNYGYTF. The V gene is TRBV19, the J gene TRBJ1-2, with a tentative D call TRBD1 (5 bases). Trimming cost V 1 base and J 0 bases, with 9 bases left between them. CDR1 LNHDA and CDR2 SQIVND come from the germline V gene (reference sequence). The CDR3 contains 15 residues.